Given below is one T cell receptor beta chain in context. Its antigen is still unknown. This record belongs to a study of T cell clones after liver transplantation. The germline V gene encodes CDR1 SGHDT and CDR2 YYEEEE. The CDR3 spans 16 residues. V dropped 0 bases and J dropped 4 bases, with 17 bases sitting between them. Sequencing of dividing CFSE-low cells from the MLR defined alloreactive TCRbeta sequences. Clones were sequenced by immunoSEQ multiplex PCR, and TCRdb holds only the in-frame ones, with some missing. The profile shows about 4,800 clones, 25% to 30% of them singletons. The sequenced material came from CD4+ T cells from cultured PBMCs. The chain employs TRBV5-6 and TRBJ2-7; D is perhaps TRBD2 (7 bases). The sequence derives from a human patient who received a liver transplant. T cells may partly derive from the graft donor. The CDR3 sequence: CASSLGGGEGIYEQYF. CDR3 sequence (DNA): TGTGCCAGCAGCTTGGGGGGGGGCGAGGGTATTTACGAGCAGTACTTC. Full variable domain (rest looked up from reference TRBV5-6 and TRBJ2-7): DAGVTQSPTHLIKTRGQQVTLRCSPKSGHDTVSWYQQALGQGPQFIFQYYEEEERQRGNFPDRFSGHQFPNYSSELNVNALLLGDSALYLCASSLGGGEGIYEQYFGPGTRLTVT.